This TCR beta chain was obtained from a study of T cell changes during pregnancy in multiple sclerosis. The V and J ends lost 3 bases and 5 bases, in that order; junction bases with no gene match: 6. This CDR3 contains 14 residues. Germline-derived CDR1 and CDR2 are MNHEY and SVGAGI. Profiling relied on immunoSEQ multiplex PCR, and the TCRdb table lists in-frame clones only, not all of them. The sample carries some 30,000 clones, around nine tenths recorded once. The J gene is TRBJ2-5, the V gene TRBV6-5, with 7 bases that match TRBD2. This TCR derives from a female donor with multiple sclerosis, enrolled in a pregnancy study. Here the sequenced sample was CD8+ T cells from peripheral blood mononuclear cells, taken after pregnancy. The DNA for the CDR3 is TGTGCCAGCAGTTATGGGACTACCCTCGAGACCCAGTACTTC. Its protein product is CASSYGTTLETQYF.